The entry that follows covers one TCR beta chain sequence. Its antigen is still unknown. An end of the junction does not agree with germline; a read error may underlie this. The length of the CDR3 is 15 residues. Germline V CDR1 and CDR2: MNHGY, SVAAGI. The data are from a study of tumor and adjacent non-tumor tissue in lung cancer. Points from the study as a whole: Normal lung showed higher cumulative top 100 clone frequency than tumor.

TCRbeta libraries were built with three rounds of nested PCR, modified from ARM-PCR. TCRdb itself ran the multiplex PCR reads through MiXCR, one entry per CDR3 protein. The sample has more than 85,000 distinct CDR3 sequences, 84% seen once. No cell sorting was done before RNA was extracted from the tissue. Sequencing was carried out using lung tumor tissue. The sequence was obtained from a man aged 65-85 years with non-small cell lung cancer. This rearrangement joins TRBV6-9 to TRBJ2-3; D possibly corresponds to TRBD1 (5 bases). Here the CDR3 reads CASSYSGRRTDMQYF. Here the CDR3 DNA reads TGTGCCAGCAGTTATTCGGGGCGACGCACAGATATGCAGTATTTT.